A single sample is the source of the 2 T cell receptor beta chains below, sequenced in a study of control samples from healthy donors and cancer patients. Using immunoSEQ multiplex PCR, the repertoire was profiled, and TCRdb retains in-frame clones only, with some absent. The repertoire consists of 40,000 to 55,000 clones, with approximately 89% occurring once and the leading ten covering 9.5% to 13%. Sequencing input: PBMCs. Receptors were obtained from a woman aged 55-75 years with lung cancer.

The chain carries TRBV2 and TRBJ2-6; TRBD1 aligns across 9 bases. Germline V gene sequence: CDR1 SNHLY, CDR2 FYNNEI. V lost 4 bases, J lost 2 bases, and 21 bases stayed unmatched. CDR3 length equals 22 residues. The CDR3 region has the DNA TGTGCCAGCAGTGCAAACCAGCCTTACAGGGGGCCCGGGTCTACTGGGGCCAACGTCCTGACTTTC. The encoded protein is CASSANQPYRGPGSTGANVLTF.

This clone has only one observation. This chain links TRBV2 with TRBJ2-5, with TRBD1 identical over 9 bases. The V segment lost 4 bases and the J segment 5 bases; nucleotides outside the gene matches: 5. This CDR3 has 14 amino acids. CDR1 is SNHLY and CDR2 is FYNNEI in the germline V gene. CDR3: CASSGPGQGETQYF. DNA for the CDR3: TGTGCCAGCAGTGGACCGGGACAGGGTGAGACCCAGTACTTC.